One T cell receptor (beta chain) is described in this entry. Its antigen has not been determined. No base-level quality is on record; no much larger clone is a single base apart. The germline V and J ends show losses of 0 bases and 4 bases respectively, and no gene match explains 9 bases of the junction. Including cysteine and phenylalanine, the CDR3 has 17 amino acids. The only DNA kept is the CDR3, 51 bases in frame from the first base. CDR1 and CDR2, looked up from the germline V gene (reference sequence), are LGHDT and YNNKEL. Samples from volunteer blood donors who had recovered from COVID-19 were contributed by a second Seattle source. Collaborating institutions collected whole blood in K2EDTA tubes following their own protocols. For TCRbeta analysis, collaborators shipped samples as frozen whole blood, isolated PBMCs, or DNA extracted from either of those sample types. The data originate from a study of blood T cell repertoires in COVID-19 (dated by TCRdb to the early 2020s). Concerning the study at large: Samples covering the acute and convalescent phases of COVID-19 were provided by collaborators in the United States, Italy and Spain. The prospective study material was composed of cDNA or gDNA derived from T cells, B-cell-depleted T cells, or PBMCs. The dataset comprised deeply sampled blood TCRbeta repertoires from subjects exposed to, actively infected with, or recovered from COVID-19. The repertoires were made available in a free public database intended to serve as a resource for research on the immune response to SARS-CoV-2. Samples came from the ongoing ImmuneRACE study (first 160 participants) plus 1,254 subjects from 6 global collaborators. Sample metadata almost always included a de-identified subject ID, COVID-19 status, age in years and sex. Where HLA class I and class II types were available, the types were taken from metadata supplied by the sample provider, not from assay-based typing. Overall study outcomes, separate from this receptor: Clinical and demographic metadata were provided uncurated, with the amount varying by source and participant.

TCRbeta CDR3 regions were amplified from genomic DNA using the immunoSEQ Assay, a bias-controlled multiplex PCR. The paper's processing steps were these. Within the assay, amplification of reference gene primers was used to estimate how many nucleated cells each sample contained. To quantify the absolute abundance of each unique TCRbeta CDR3 rearrangement, sequence reads were collapsed and filtered. For each sample, productive Simpson clonality was calculated by taking the square root of Simpson's diversity index across productive rearrangements. Drawn from immuneACCESS, this table holds only the in-frame rearrangements with V and J called that TCRdb kept. Clones are partly lost; checked studies trace under half to an unresolved V gene and leave the rest unexplained. That table is the source of V, J and clone size, and D and trimming were worked out from the DNA. This sample holds about 170,000 clones; around 89% were observed only once. The leading ten clones occupy around 1.9% of the sample.

The sequenced sample was peripheral blood. Rearrangement joined TRBV3-1 (or the pseudogene TRBV3-2) to TRBJ2-5; the central 9 bases match TRBD2. The TCR originated in a man in his forties or fifties who had recovered from COVID-19. The DNA is TGTGCCAGCAGCCAAGATCTGGGCGGGGGGGCAGGAGAGACCCAGTACTTC. It translates to CASSQDLGGGAGETQYF.